This T cell receptor (beta chain) was recorded in a study of regulatory T cells in long-lasting Graves disease. CDR3-region Arm-PCR and iRepertoire HTBI primers produced the TCR beta libraries. TCRdb itself ran the multiplex PCR reads through MiXCR, one entry per CDR3 protein. The table has 200,000 to 250,000 distinct CDR3 sequences, about 16% seen once. The sample's time point: newly diagnosed GD, antithyroid drugs for less than 3 months. The TCR library was made from RNA that had been extracted from PBMCs in TRIzol. This CDR3 region has 13 residues. The germline CDR1 and CDR2 sequences are DFQATT and SNEGSKA (reference sequence). J was trimmed by 4 bases and V by 6 bases; bases with no gene match: 6. There are many counts of this clonotype.

The chain uses TRBV20-1 and TRBJ1-1; 9 bases fit TRBD1. The sequence was obtained from a female donor with Graves disease. The sample consisted of peripheral blood mononuclear cells (PBMCs), taken at new diagnosis, from a patient treated with antithyroid drugs. CDR3 in amino acids: CSAGGTGSTEAFF. CDR3 in DNA: TGCAGTGCGGGGGGGACAGGGAGCACTGAAGCTTTCTTT.